This is a list of T cell receptor beta chains from one sample in a study of regulatory T cells in long-lasting Graves disease. TCRdb re-called the multiplex PCR reads with MiXCR, one entry per CDR3 protein. The data hold 400,000 to 550,000 distinct CDR3 sequences, with under 15% observed a single time. These data were also reused for a study on T cells in Graves' hyperthyroidism and ophthalmopathy.

Source: peripheral blood mononuclear cells (PBMCs), taken at new diagnosis, from a patient treated with antithyroid drugs. All receptors derive from a woman under 40 with Graves disease. Each CDR3 is given with its conserved first and last residue. Fields, in order: J gene, V gene, CDR3 protein.

j_gene: TRBJ2-7
v_gene: TRBV9
CDR3aa: CASSVDWAATYEQYF

j_gene: TRBJ2-5
v_gene: TRBV18
CDR3aa: CASSPPSQTETQYF

j_gene: TRBJ2-1
v_gene: TRBV6-1
CDR3aa: CASSEALGPSYNEQFF

j_gene: TRBJ2-3
v_gene: TRBV10-3
CDR3aa: CATGDSVQDTQYF

j_gene: TRBJ2-2
v_gene: TRBV6-2/TRBV6-3
CDR3aa: CLAVAGNTGELFF

j_gene: TRBJ1-3
v_gene: TRBV6-2/TRBV6-3
CDR3aa: CASSSPSNGNTIYF

j_gene: TRBJ2-6
v_gene: TRBV7-9
CDR3aa: CASSSRFLPQRLNSGANVLTF

j_gene: TRBJ2-7
v_gene: TRBV5-1
CDR3aa: CASSLYSGSQQYF

j_gene: TRBJ2-3
v_gene: TRBV6-1
CDR3aa: CASTPPDLRDTQYF

j_gene: TRBJ2-4
v_gene: TRBV7-9
CDR3aa: CASGETGIIQYF

j_gene: TRBJ2-1
v_gene: TRBV24-1
CDR3aa: CATRWGNEQFF

j_gene: TRBJ2-2
v_gene: TRBV13
CDR3aa: CASSPASTASGKNTGELFF

j_gene: TRBJ2-7
v_gene: TRBV30
CDR3aa: CAWSRAGGREQYF

j_gene: TRBJ2-2
v_gene: TRBV7-3
CDR3aa: CASSLIPGAGELFF

j_gene: TRBJ2-1
v_gene: TRBV5-1
CDR3aa: CASSLDPASPYNEQFF

j_gene: TRBJ1-2
v_gene: TRBV6-1
CDR3aa: CASSESWSLLNYGYTF

j_gene: TRBJ2-3
v_gene: TRBV20-1
CDR3aa: CSAGPLAGRSDTQYF

j_gene: TRBJ2-1
v_gene: TRBV27
CDR3aa: CASSLGTSENNEQFF

j_gene: TRBJ2-2
v_gene: TRBV20-1
CDR3aa: CRVCSGVCLNTGELFF

j_gene: TRBJ2-7
v_gene: TRBV2
CDR3aa: CAKRHPATYEQYF

j_gene: TRBJ2-2
v_gene: TRBV11-1
CDR3aa: CASSPTGGELFF

j_gene: TRBJ1-4
v_gene: TRBV10-3
CDR3aa: CAISGTVNEKLFF

j_gene: TRBJ2-2
v_gene: TRBV3-1
CDR3aa: CASSQGGLLGLAATGELFF